A selection of T cell receptor beta chains follows, all from one sample in a study of blood T cells in healthy people across ages. One entry per CDR3 protein, called by TCRdb with MiXCR from the 5' RACE reads. The data contain about 900,000 distinct CDR3 sequences, approximately 59% of them singletons. Specimen: blood. These receptor sequences come from a man in his thirties or forties in good health. Both conserved end residues are trimmed from each CDR3.

TRBJ2-3	TRBV29-1	SVSGQLITDTQY
TRBJ1-2	TRBV20-1	SARKGPTGGAGYT
TRBJ1-4	TRBV3-1	ASSPGLTNEKLF
TRBJ1-6	TRBV25-1	ASSAWTGADSPLH
TRBJ2-7	TRBV28	ASSFTGYYEQY
TRBJ2-4	TRBV7-2	ASSLGFGGENIQY
TRBJ2-7	TRBV20-1	SARALSRPYEQY
TRBJ2-1	TRBV29-1	SVSSGTIYNEQF
TRBJ2-1	TRBV6-1	ASSELTGAYNEQF
TRBJ2-7	TRBV13	ASSLSFRKSYEQY
TRBJ2-5	TRBV7-2	ASSLSFSETQY
TRBJ2-5	TRBV6-6	ASSPPGDRETQY
TRBJ2-7	TRBV2	ASSEYVTAYEQY
TRBJ2-3	TRBV4-3	AISQVGPTLADTQY
TRBJ1-2	TRBV29-1	SVGGTEGLDGYT
TRBJ2-7	TRBV6-2/TRBV6-3	ASTEAGGSYEQY
.	TRBV4-2	ASSHQADGPYEQY
TRBJ2-1	TRBV12-3/TRBV12-4	ASSFDQRGQNEQF
TRBJ1-1	TRBV20-1	SATKLLNTEAF
TRBJ2-4	TRBV30	ACNEIAKNIQY
TRBJ2-5	TRBV29-1	SVEPTGLETQY
TRBJ2-1	TRBV15	ATSRWLAGGFNEQF
TRBJ2-5	TRBV18	ASSQKGPQETQY
.	TRBV6-2/TRBV6-3	ATDRGNREQY
.	TRBV7-2	ASSTVAGGLYEQY
TRBJ2-7	TRBV29-1	SVPGSSYEQY
TRBJ2-3	TRBV28	ASSLPDRGTQY
TRBJ2-1	TRBV7-3	ASSKTGTDFLYNEQF
TRBJ2-1	TRBV15	ATENLASGSYNEQF
TRBJ2-1	TRBV4-1	ASSQDGTGNNEQF
TRBJ2-3	TRBV2	ASREDPAPGHSRY
TRBJ1-1	TRBV25-1	ASSDRQGRTEAF
TRBJ2-1	TRBV14	ASSPREDNEQF
TRBJ1-1	TRBV4-3	ASSQESRGGTEAF
.	TRBV20-1	SARDWDTAYEQY
TRBJ2-1	TRBV12-3/TRBV12-4	ASSPDLAGVDEQF
TRBJ1-1	TRBV5-1	ASSPGQENTEAF
TRBJ2-5	TRBV9	ASSVVGTGPQETQY
TRBJ2-1	TRBV5-1	ASRDEGGALNEQF
TRBJ2-1	TRBV3-1	ASSQGGWNEQF
TRBJ2-4	TRBV7-2	ASSRFGPVGTTKNIQY
TRBJ2-7	TRBV7-2	ASSPTGGVFYEQY
TRBJ2-1	TRBV20-1	SAEGQGYNEQF
TRBJ2-7	TRBV20-1	SVRLGGPTYEQY
TRBJ2-1	TRBV12-3/TRBV12-4	ASSPAGATSYNEQF